The T cell receptor beta chain described here comes from a study of regulatory T cells in long-lasting Graves disease. In the study overall: Graves' cases, newly diagnosed, had used antithyroid drugs under 3 months.

The CDR3 runs to 15 residues. Germline values: CDR1 SQVTM, CDR2 ANQGSEA. Trimming left V 0 bases short and J 3 bases short, with 11 bases between. For TCR beta, libraries came from iRepertoire HTBI primers and Arm-PCR of CDR3 regions. TCRdb recomputed calls from the multiplex PCR reads with MiXCR, one row per CDR3 protein. The table lists more than 300,000 distinct CDR3 sequences, around 15% of them singletons. Described time point: newly diagnosed GD, antithyroid drugs for less than 3 months. PBMC-extracted RNA yielded the TCR library. This sample also belongs to another study, concerning T cells in Graves' hyperthyroidism and ophthalmopathy.

This receptor was taken from a woman between 18 and 29 years old with Graves disease. The sample was peripheral blood mononuclear cells (PBMCs), taken at new diagnosis, from a patient treated with antithyroid drugs. V is TRBV29-1 and J is TRBJ2-2, with a possible D match to TRBD1 (5 bases). CDR3 nucleotides: TGCAGCGTTGAAGATGTAGTGGGGCACACCGGGGAGCTGTTTTTT. This sequence encodes CSVEDVVGHTGELFF.